Below are 20 T cell receptor beta chains sequenced from a single sample in a study of STAT3 mutations in large granular lymphocyte leukemia. Study conclusions and caveats: In T-cell large granular lymphocyte leukemia, about half of patients showed multiple immunodominant subclonotypes.

Libraries were prepared by immunoSEQ multiplex PCR; TCRdb keeps only in-frame clonotypes and omits some of them. The sample consists of 7,800 or so clones, about nine tenths of them appearing once. These receptors lack a known antigen. Sequencing was done on a sample of peripheral blood mononuclear cells. The receptors derive from a man over 45 with T-cell large granular lymphocyte leukemia. Some clones in this sample may be carry-over from other donors' samples.

The chain links TRBV7-8 to TRBJ2-1, with D maybe TRBD2 (5 bases). The ends were cut back, 1 base at V and 0 bases at J, with 10 bases in the middle. The CDR3 consists of 16 residues. Germline lookup yields CDR1 SGHVS and CDR2 FQNEAQ. In DNA, the CDR3 is TGTGCCAGCAGCTTAGGGACTTTTATCTCCTACAATGAGCAGTTCTTC. Translating it yields CASSLGTFISYNEQFF.

The rearrangement uses TRBV5-4 and TRBJ2-1; 11 nucleotides line up with TRBD2. The CDR3 has 15 amino acids. J gave up 11 bases and V 3 bases, and 10 bases lay outside the gene matches. Per the germline V gene, CDR1 is SGHNT and CDR2 is YYREEE (reference sequence). CDR3 residues: CASSSPGLAALQQFF. For the CDR3, the DNA is TGTGCCAGCAGCTCTCCGGGACTAGCGGCTCTACAGCAGTTCTTC.

This rearrangement joins TRBV6-6 to TRBJ2-7; 13 nucleotides align to TRBD2. Germline V gene sequence: CDR1 MNHNY, CDR2 SVGAGI (reference sequence). V trimming: 7 bases; J trimming: 6 bases; junction bases outside the gene matches: 12. The CDR3 runs to 16 residues. The CDR3 coding sequence is TGTGCCAGCACCTACTCGAAGACTAGCGGGAGGCTCGAGCAGTACTTC. Protein: CASTYSKTSGRLEQYF.

The chain joins TRBV5-4 to TRBJ1-2; 7 bases align to TRBD1. The J segment lost 5 bases and the V segment lost 3 bases, leaving 4 bases of the junction unmatched. The CDR3 covers 13 residues. Germline V gene sequence: CDR1 SGHNT, CDR2 YYREEE (reference sequence). The CDR3 DNA reads as TGTGCCAGCAGCTACCGGGACAGTTATGGCTACACCTTC. Translating it yields CASSYRDSYGYTF.

The rearrangement links TRBV6-6 to TRBJ1-5; 9 bases align to TRBD1. The junction had 4 bases not matched to a gene; V was cut back by 6 bases and J by 4 bases. CDR3 length: 14 residues. Per germline, CDR1 MNHNY and CDR2 SVGAGI (reference sequence). This CDR3 reads CASSTDRGNQPQHF. The CDR3 region has the DNA TGTGCCAGCAGCACGGACAGGGGAAATCAGCCCCAGCATTTT.

The chain is built from TRBV5-1 and TRBJ2-3; D may correspond to TRBD1 or TRBD2 (6 bases each). V dropped 2 bases and J dropped 10 bases, with 17 bases sitting between them. From germline, CDR1 is SGHRS and CDR2 YFSETQ. The CDR3 totals 14 residues. The CDR3 DNA reads TGCGCCAGCAGCTTCGGTGGGGGGCTAAACCCGCAGTATTTT. It encodes CASSFGGGLNPQYF.

This clone was observed a single time. This chain uses TRBV25-1 with TRBJ1-5; maybe TRBD1 (5 bases). Trimming left V 3 bases short and J 1 base short, with 10 bases between. The germline CDR1 and CDR2 sequences are MGHDK and SYGVNS. This CDR3 comprises 15 residues. CDR3 in DNA: TGTGCCAGCAGTGAGGCCGGACACAGCAATCAGCCCCAGCATTTT. Its protein product is CASSEAGHSNQPQHF.

The chain employs TRBV5-4 and TRBJ2-3, with D perhaps TRBD1 or TRBD2 (6 bases each). Germline V gene lookup returns CDR1 SGHNT and CDR2 YYREEE (reference sequence). CDR3 length: 15 amino acids. The V gene lost 6 bases and the J gene lost 2 bases, with 16 bases spanning the gap. CDR3 sequence reads: CASNTGRDPTDTQYF. The CDR3 DNA is TGTGCCAGCAACACAGGGCGGGACCCCACAGATACGCAGTATTTT.

The chain is built from TRBV29-1 and TRBJ1-3, with 7 bases lining up with TRBD1. From germline, CDR1 is SQVTM and CDR2 ANQGSEA. This CDR3 has 12 residues. V shed 7 bases, J shed 4 bases, and the junction held 4 bases outside the gene matches. CDR3 DNA: TGCAGCGCAAGGACAGGCGGAAACACCATATATTTT. Translated, it gives CSARTGGNTIYF.

This sequence joins TRBV5-4 and TRBJ2-7; perhaps TRBD1 as D (5 bases). The length of the CDR3 is 17 residues. Trimming stripped 4 bases from V and 3 bases from J, with 23 bases between. The germline V gene has CDR1 SGHNT and CDR2 YYREEE (reference sequence). The CDR3 coding sequence is TGTGCCAGCAGCGTGAGTGGGGCCAGCCGGTACTACTACGAGCAGTACTTC. Its protein is CASSVSGASRYYYEQYF.

V gene TRBV5-1 combines with J gene TRBJ1-3; no clear D gene. The CDR3 is 16 residues long. Germline-derived CDR1 and CDR2 are SGHRS and YFSETQ. Deletions cut 0 bases from V and 0 bases from J, with 10 bases between. CDR3 protein: CASSLEAATSGNTIYF. The CDR3 DNA sequence: TGCGCCAGCAGCTTGGAGGCGGCCACCTCTGGAAACACCATATATTTT. The full variable domain, with the rest looked up from reference TRBV5-1 and TRBJ1-3, is KAGVTQTPRYLIKTRGQQVTLSCSPISGHRSVSWYQQTPGQGLQFLFEYFSETQRNKGNFPGRFSGRQFSNSRSEMNVSTLELGDSALYLCASSLEAATSGNTIYFGEGSWLTVV.

The V gene is TRBV6-5, the J gene TRBJ1-2, with TRBD1 as a possible D gene (5 bases). The CDR3 covers 12 residues. Trimming stripped 2 bases from V and 5 bases from J, with 6 bases between. In germline, CDR1 is MNHEY, CDR2 SVGAGI. CDR3 coding DNA: TGTGCCAGCAGTTACGCAGGGTATGGCTACACCTTC. This gives the protein CASSYAGYGYTF.

The chain employs TRBV6-1 and TRBJ1-6; D may be TRBD1 (6 bases). The CDR3 consists of 15 residues. V shed 4 bases and J shed 10 bases, with 17 bases lying between them. Germline CDR1 and CDR2: MNHNS and SASEGT. CDR3 in amino acids: CASSVGERGRSPLHF. The CDR3 DNA sequence: TGTGCCAGCAGTGTAGGGGAGCGGGGGCGGTCACCCCTCCACTTT.

The CDR3 DNA reads as TGTGCCAGCAGTTTTCGGGGGCTTGGCTATGGCTACACCTTC. Its translation: CASSFRGLGYGYTF. This chain connects TRBV28 to TRBJ1-2, with D tentatively TRBD1 (6 bases). Germline CDR1 is MDHEN and CDR2 is SYDVKM. V lost 3 bases and J 4 bases, leaving 12 bases between the germline ends. This CDR3 is built from 14 residues.

This chain connects TRBV5-1 to TRBJ2-7, with a weak D call TRBD2 (5 bases). Trimming stripped 3 bases from V and 3 bases from J, with 13 bases between. Per the germline V gene, CDR1 is SGHRS and CDR2 is YFSETQ. CDR3 length: 14 amino acids. CDR3: CASSWTGEYYEQYF. The CDR3 DNA sequence: TGCGCCAGCAGCTGGACTGGAGAGTACTACGAGCAGTACTTC.

This chain joins TRBV28 and TRBJ1-1, with a tentative D call TRBD1 (6 bases). CDR1 MDHEN and CDR2 SYDVKM come from the germline V gene. This CDR3 comprises 15 residues. Trimming shortened V by 4 bases and J by 5 bases, and 17 bases separated the two germline ends. CDR3 in amino acids: CASSSAGGGGTEAFF. The DNA for the CDR3 is TGTGCCAGCAGTTCGGCGGGAGGGGGAGGGACTGAAGCTTTCTTT.

The V and J genes are TRBV10-3 and TRBJ2-2; tentatively, D is TRBD2 (5 bases). The CDR3 loop spans 16 amino acids. V was clipped by 4 bases and J by 4 bases, with 16 bases between them. Germline V gene sequence: CDR1 ENHRY, CDR2 SYGVKD. The CDR3 DNA reads as TGTGCCATCAGTGGCTCTGCGGGCAAGAGCACCGGGGAGCTGTTTTTT. Its protein is CAISGSAGKSTGELFF.

The rearrangement uses TRBV2 and TRBJ1-2; no definite D call. The CDR3 totals 13 residues. V was trimmed by 4 bases and J by 6 bases, leaving 12 bases between them. Germline CDR1 and CDR2: SNHLY and FYNNEI. The CDR3 DNA reads as TGTGCCAGCAGTGTCGAGGGAATTAATGGCTACACCTTC. This gives the protein CASSVEGINGYTF.

The chain uses TRBV7-9 and TRBJ1-1, with TRBD1 matching over 7 bases. The CDR3 sequence is 14 residues long. In germline, CDR1 is SEHNR, CDR2 FQNEAQ (reference sequence). V was clipped by 5 bases and J by 4 bases; unmatched bases: 7. The CDR3 bases are TGTGCCAGCAGCGAACAGGGGAGCGGCACTGAAGCTTTCTTT. Protein sequence: CASSEQGSGTEAFF.

This clone was seen just once. The J gene is TRBJ2-1, the V gene TRBV27, with 9 bases identical to TRBD2. The J segment lost 4 bases and the V segment lost 0 bases, leaving 10 bases of the junction unmatched. The CDR3 is made up of 18 amino acids. Germline CDR1 and CDR2: MNHEY and SMNVEV (reference sequence). CDR3 residues: CASSLSVASGTIYNEQFF. CDR3 in DNA: TGTGCCAGCAGTTTATCAGTGGCTAGCGGGACCATTTACAATGAGCAGTTCTTC.